The 19 T cell receptor beta chains below come from one sample, sequenced in a study of vaccination effects on CD4 cells after COVID-19. These TCRs' antigens remain unknown. With the ViraFEST assay, the study expanded antigen-specific CD4+ T cells using viral peptide pools, then sequenced them. Researchers isolated CD4+ T cells once about 11 days of culture had elapsed. The individual was infected with SARS-CoV-2 between March and December 2020, as confirmed by PCR. The repertoire was sequenced with immunoSEQ multiplex PCR; TCRdb's copy has only in-frame clones and lacks some. This sample has under 55,000 clones; under 80% occur once, and the top ten carry roughly 30%. Sequencing used CD4+ T cells from PBMCs cultured with a peptide pool, obtained before COVID-19 vaccination. These receptors all stem from a human donor who had a prior SARS-CoV-2 infection.

Relative to its sample, this clone is medium-sized. The J gene is TRBJ2-7, the V gene TRBV25-1, with a weak D call TRBD1 (6 bases). The CDR3 is made up of 14 amino acids. V was cut by 4 bases and J by 3 bases, with 13 bases left in between. Looked up from germline, CDR1 is MGHDK and CDR2 is SYGVNS. The CDR3 region is CASSGTVPNYEQYF. Written as DNA, the CDR3 is TGTGCCAGCAGTGGGACAGTACCCAACTACGAGCAGTACTTC.

The chain is built from TRBV21-1 and TRBJ2-7; TRBD1 is taken as the D call from the table, unchecked against the DNA. TRBV21-1 is listed as a pseudogene. There are 15 residues in the CDR3. CDR3 residues: CASSKLRHFTYEQYF. In DNA, the CDR3 is TGTGCCAGCAGCAAACTCAGACACTTCACCTACGAGCAGTACTTC.

V and J are TRBV2 and TRBJ2-3; D gene unclear. The V gene's germline CDR1 is SNHLY and CDR2 FYNNEI. CDR3 length: 12 amino acids. Between the trimmed V and J ends, which lost 2 bases and 3 bases, there was a span of 3 bases. The CDR3: CASSETTDTQYF. DNA for the CDR3: TGTGCCAGCAGTGAAACGACAGATACGCAGTATTTT. The full variable domain, completed using reference TRBV2 and TRBJ2-3, is EPEVTQTPSHQVTQMGQEVILRCVPISNHLYFYWYRQILGQKVEFLVSFYNNEISEKSEIFDDQFSVERPDGSNFTLKIRSTKLEDSAMYFCASSETTDTQYFGPGTRLTVL.

This clone came up a few times. The DNA is left out, because the CDR3 cannot be placed on it with certainty; the CDR3 is given as TCRdb lists it. The chain couples TRBV6-2 or TRBV6-3 to TRBJ2-7; TRBD2 is taken as the D call from the table, unchecked against the DNA. Germline CDR1 and CDR2: MNHEY and SVGEGT. The CDR3 has 20 residues if both end residues are counted. CDR3 loop: CASSYGRLAASGAVLREQYF.

As DNA, the CDR3 is TGTGCCAGCAGTGAAGCTTCGCGGGACTACGAGCAGTACTTC. Its translation is CASSEASRDYEQYF. The gene calls are TRBV6-1 and TRBJ2-7; the D gene is possibly TRBD2 (6 bases). Trimming removed 0 bases at V and 3 bases at J, with 9 bases between. The CDR3 sequence is 14 residues long. CDR1 and CDR2 (germline): MNHNS, SASEGT.

The chain recombines TRBV20-1 with TRBJ2-7; D is uncertain. This CDR3 has 14 residues. Trimming cost V 3 bases and J 3 bases, with 15 bases left between them. Germline V gene sequence: CDR1 DFQATT, CDR2 SNEGSKA (reference sequence). The CDR3 is CSASIGFWGYEQYF. The DNA for the CDR3 is TGCAGTGCTAGTATTGGGTTTTGGGGCTACGAGCAGTACTTC.

The chain is built from TRBV7-9 and TRBJ1-4; no clear D gene. The CDR3 runs 18 residues. Trimming removed 5 bases at V and 2 bases at J, with 21 bases between. The germline V gene encodes CDR1 SEHNR and CDR2 FQNEAQ (reference sequence). The CDR3 coding sequence is TGTGCCAGCAGCCCCGGGTCCTACCTAAAAAGGACTAATGAAAAACTGTTTTTT. It codes for CASSPGSYLKRTNEKLFF.

V usage is TRBV14 and J usage is TRBJ2-7; D perhaps matches TRBD1 (6 bases). Germline V lookup: CDR1 SGHDN, CDR2 FVKESK. CDR3 length equals 16 residues. The V gene lost 1 base and the J gene lost 1 base, with 14 bases spanning the gap. This CDR3 is CASSQVTGISSYEQYF. The DNA of the CDR3 is TGTGCCAGCAGCCAAGTCACAGGGATTTCGTCCTACGAGCAGTACTTC. The complete variable domain, with remaining parts taken from reference TRBV14 and TRBJ2-7, reads EAGVTQFPSHSVIEKGQTVTLRCDPISGHDNLYWYRRVMGKEIKFLLHFVKESKQDESGMPNNRFLAERTGGTYSTLKVQPAELEDSGVYFCASSQVTGISSYEQYFGPGTRLTVT.

The chain's CDR3 is CASSPALAGEGNEQFF. CDR3 bases: TGCGCCAGCAGCCCAGCTCTAGCGGGAGAGGGTAATGAGCAGTTCTTC. This chain connects TRBV4-3 to TRBJ2-1; 10 bases are a match to TRBD2. Germline CDR1 LGHNA, CDR2 YSLEER. CDR3 size: 16 residues. Trimming at V came to 4 bases and at J to 7 bases, leaving 10 bases not matched to a gene.

The chain has TRBV5-1 and TRBJ2-5; possible D gene TRBD2, 5 bases. Trimming cost V 4 bases and J 5 bases, with 15 bases left between them. This CDR3 is built from 14 residues. Germline-derived CDR1 and CDR2 are SGHRS and YFSETQ. The CDR3 coding sequence is TGCGCCAGCAGCCGGAACGGGGATGGGGAGACCCAGTACTTC. Encoded protein: CASSRNGDGETQYF.

The chain joins TRBV6-1 to TRBJ1-5; no definite D call. Trimming left V 6 bases short and J 0 bases short, with 12 bases between. Looked up from germline, CDR1 is MNHNS and CDR2 is SASEGT. This CDR3 has 15 amino acids. The CDR3 nucleotides read TGTGCCAGCAGCGTTGACCCTAATAGCAATCAGCCCCAGCATTTT. Its translation: CASSVDPNSNQPQHF.

V gene TRBV7-3 combines with J gene TRBJ2-1; 10 bases fit TRBD2. V lost 5 bases, J lost 8 bases, and 9 bases stayed unmatched. The CDR3 runs to 15 residues. The germline V gene has CDR1 SGHTA and CDR2 FQGTGA. Written as DNA, the CDR3 is TGTGCCAGCAGCGTACAAAGCGGGGGGGCCTATGAGCAGTTCTTC. Protein product: CASSVQSGGAYEQFF.

The chain employs TRBV4-2 and TRBJ1-3; D is ambiguous. The CDR3 extends over 15 amino acids. Trimming took off 4 bases at V and 2 bases at J, with 12 bases between the two ends. CDR1 is LGHNA, CDR2 YNFKEQ, per germline. CDR3 in DNA: TGTGCCAGCAGCCCCCTAGGCCGGGCTGGAAACACCATATATTTT. This sequence encodes CASSPLGRAGNTIYF.

The rearrangement uses TRBV7-9 and TRBJ1-4, with D perhaps matching TRBD1 (6 bases). Germline CDR1 SEHNR, CDR2 FQNEAQ (reference sequence). Trimming stripped 6 bases from V and 5 bases from J, with 19 bases between. The CDR3 is made up of 16 amino acids. The DNA of the CDR3 is TGTGCCAGCAGTTACCCGATACAGGGAGGGAATGAAAAACTGTTTTTT. It is translated as CASSYPIQGGNEKLFF.

J is TRBJ1-6 and V is TRBV18; D is uncertain. V was trimmed by 3 bases and J by 5 bases, leaving 17 bases between them. Germline CDR1 reads KGHSH; CDR2 reads LQKENI. The CDR3 is 17 amino acids. CDR3: CASSPGLTRTNNSPLHF. CDR3 nucleotide sequence: TGTGCCAGCTCACCCGGTCTGACGCGGACTAATAATTCACCCCTCCACTTT.

The rearrangement joins TRBV11-3 to TRBJ2-7; 7 bases align to TRBD1. CDR3 length: 15 amino acids. Germline loops: CDR1 SGHNT, CDR2 YENEEA. V gave up 5 bases and J gave up 0 bases; unmatched junction bases: 7. For the CDR3, the DNA is TGTGCCAGCAGCCCCCGACAGGGCACCTCCTACGAGCAGTACTTC. Translated: CASSPRQGTSYEQYF.

The CDR3 region has the DNA TGCGCCAGCAGCCAAGATTCCCAGGGGTATGAGACCCAGTACTTC. This codes for CASSQDSQGYETQYF. V and J are TRBV4-1 and TRBJ2-5; a weak D match, TRBD1 (6 bases). CDR1 is MGHRA, CDR2 YSYEKL, per germline. V lost 0 bases and J lost 5, with 13 bases in between. The CDR3 runs 15 residues.

This chain links TRBV7-3 with TRBJ2-3, with D possibly being TRBD1 (6 bases). CDR3 length: 15 amino acids. Trimming cost V 4 bases and J 2 bases, with 13 bases left between them. Germline V gene lookup returns CDR1 SGHTA and CDR2 FQGTGA. CDR3 protein: CASSSQGPFTDTQYF. CDR3 nucleotides: TGTGCCAGCAGCTCACAGGGACCATTCACAGATACGCAGTATTTT.

The chain employs TRBV5-4 and TRBJ1-1, with TRBD1 as a possible D gene (5 bases). V lost 4 bases and J 4 bases, leaving 23 bases between the germline ends. CDR1 SGHNT and CDR2 YYREEE come from the germline V gene (reference sequence). This CDR3 contains 17 residues. This chain's CDR3 is CASSGGISRVSGTEAFF. The DNA for the CDR3 is TGTGCCAGCAGCGGAGGGATTAGCAGGGTGAGTGGCACTGAAGCTTTCTTT.